The rows below give T cell receptor beta chains drawn from one sample of a study of blood T cell repertoires in COVID-19. The assay was immunoSEQ multiplex PCR, and TCRdb's table has in-frame clones only and misses some. The table shows roughly 70,000 clones, with about 88% occurring only once. Sequenced input: peripheral blood. Source of these receptors: a man between 65 and 85 years old with active COVID-19. The CDR3 runs from the conserved cysteine through the conserved F or W. The D gene is left open where the match is weak. Clone size is shown for a subset of rows, as once, few, many or a class of expanded clone.

cdr3_nt: TGTGCCAGCAGCTTACAGGGGTATAATTCACCCCTCCACTTT; cdr3_aa: CASSLQGYNSPLHF; j_call: TRBJ1-6; clone_size: NA; v_call: TRBV7-2; d_call: NA
cdr3_nt: TGTGCCAGCACCCTATTGGGGGGGGCAGGGCAAGAGACCCAGTACTTC; cdr3_aa: CASTLLGGAGQETQYF; j_call: TRBJ2-5; clone_size: NA; v_call: TRBV7-9; d_call: NA
cdr3_nt: TGTGCCAGCAGCACAGGACAGGGCCAGAACACCGGGGAGCTGTTTTTT; cdr3_aa: CASSTGQGQNTGELFF; j_call: TRBJ2-2; clone_size: once; v_call: TRBV7-2; d_call: TRBD1
cdr3_nt: TGCGCCAGCAGGTCCTGGGGGGGAAGATCCCAAGAGACCCAGTACTTC; cdr3_aa: CASRSWGGRSQETQYF; j_call: TRBJ2-5; clone_size: NA; v_call: TRBV4-1; d_call: TRBD2
cdr3_nt: TGCGCCAGCAGCCAAGCCCTGGGGGGACTTGGTGAAAAACTGTTTTTT; cdr3_aa: CASSQALGGLGEKLFF; j_call: TRBJ1-4; clone_size: NA; v_call: TRBV4-3; d_call: NA
cdr3_nt: TGTGCCAGCAGCCACGGGGGAACCGGGGAGCTGTTTTTT; cdr3_aa: CASSHGGTGELFF; j_call: TRBJ2-2; clone_size: NA; v_call: TRBV9; d_call: NA
cdr3_nt: TGCGCCAGCAGCTTTCAGGGGGCAGGGAATTCACCCCTCCACTTT; cdr3_aa: CASSFQGAGNSPLHF; j_call: TRBJ1-6; clone_size: few; v_call: TRBV5-1; d_call: TRBD1
cdr3_nt: TGTGCCTGGAGCCCGTCGGGTCCCCCTGCTGAAGCTTTCTTT; cdr3_aa: CAWSPSGPPAEAFF; j_call: TRBJ1-1; clone_size: NA; v_call: TRBV30; d_call: NA
cdr3_nt: TGCAGCGGGGGACAGGGGTCCGCGCAGTACTTC; cdr3_aa: CSGGQGSAQYF; j_call: TRBJ2-7; clone_size: NA; v_call: TRBV29-1; d_call: TRBD1
cdr3_nt: TGTGCCATCAGTGGAAGGGTGTCTAGCGGGAGGGACAATGAGCAGTTCTTC; cdr3_aa: CAISGRVSSGRDNEQFF; j_call: TRBJ2-1; clone_size: NA; v_call: TRBV10-3; d_call: TRBD2
cdr3_nt: TGTGCCAGCAGCTTAGTCGGCGGGAGGGGCTCCTACAATGAGCAGTTCTTC; cdr3_aa: CASSLVGGRGSYNEQFF; j_call: TRBJ2-1; clone_size: once; v_call: TRBV7-8; d_call: TRBD2
cdr3_nt: TGTGCCAGCAGCCCTCAGCGGGGGCTCACAGATACGCAGTATTTT; cdr3_aa: CASSPQRGLTDTQYF; j_call: TRBJ2-3; clone_size: NA; v_call: TRBV7-2; d_call: TRBD2
cdr3_nt: TGTGCCAGTAGGGGCAGACAAGAGACCCAGTACTTC; cdr3_aa: CASRGRQETQYF; j_call: TRBJ2-5; clone_size: NA; v_call: TRBV19; d_call: NA
cdr3_nt: TGTGCCAGCCGAGACCCCTCAAAAACTAGCGGGAGGGGCGATGAGCAGTTCTTC; cdr3_aa: CASRDPSKTSGRGDEQFF; j_call: TRBJ2-1; clone_size: few; v_call: TRBV18; d_call: TRBD2
cdr3_nt: TGTGCCAGCAGCCCCAGCGGGAGCCCCTCCTACGAGCAGTACTTC; cdr3_aa: CASSPSGSPSYEQYF; j_call: TRBJ2-7; clone_size: NA; v_call: TRBV9; d_call: TRBD2
cdr3_nt: TGTGCCAGTACCGTTAGCGGGAGCACTAGCACAGATACGCAGTATTTT; cdr3_aa: CASTVSGSTSTDTQYF; j_call: TRBJ2-3; clone_size: NA; v_call: TRBV19; d_call: TRBD2
cdr3_nt: TGTGCCAGCAGCTTAGCTCAGGGTTACGAAAAACTGTTTTTT; cdr3_aa: CASSLAQGYEKLFF; j_call: TRBJ1-4; clone_size: NA; v_call: TRBV7-9; d_call: NA
cdr3_nt: TGTGCCAGCACGGGCTACGAGCAGTACTTC; cdr3_aa: CASTGYEQYF; j_call: TRBJ2-7; clone_size: NA; v_call: TRBV6-4; d_call: NA